This T cell receptor beta chain was sequenced during a study of cytomegalovirus exposure and HLA in healthy donors. The protocol was immunoSEQ multiplex PCR, while the TCRdb copy is restricted to in-frame clones and leaves out a portion. The repertoire holds over 120,000 clones, with roughly nine tenths as singletons. Points on this clone: Its cognate antigen is unknown.

Study findings and constraints: The study designated roughly 160 TCR beta chains cytomegalovirus-associated.

The sequence came from a woman in her late teens or twenties in good health and CMV-seropositive. The sequenced material came from PBMCs.

CDR3 in amino acids: CASRHDREVTEAFF. The DNA for the CDR3 is TGTGCCAGCAGACACGACAGGGAGGTCACTGAAGCTTTCTTT. The chain is built from TRBV28 and TRBJ1-1, with 7 positions matching TRBD1. This CDR3 has 14 residues. Germline V gene data show CDR1 as MDHEN and CDR2 as SYDVKM. V shed 6 bases and J 4 bases; nucleotides not matched to a gene: 8.